One and the same sample provided the 16 T cell receptor beta chains below, sequenced in a study of T cell repertoires in cytomegalovirus infection (dated by TCRdb to the late 2010s). The sequencer was an Illumina HiSeq 1500. TCRdb trimmed public reads at Q25 via fastp, called clones via MiXCR and kept in-frame beta chains. Duplicate CDR3 protein sequences are folded into a single record with the most common DNA and genes. This sample has approximately 76,000 distinct CDR3 sequences in its table, and 3.7% of those were observed once. Approximately 5% of the sample belongs to the ten largest clones. The sequenced sample consisted of PBMCs. The receptors come from a human donor in good health (CMV status not recorded). Some clones in this sample may be carry-over from other donors' samples.

This clonotype has at least ten counts. This chain connects TRBV28 to TRBJ2-5; TRBD1 is a possible D gene (7 bases). Germline V lookup: CDR1 MDHEN, CDR2 SYDVKM. Trimming shortened V by 8 bases and J by 0 bases, and 22 bases separated the two germline ends. The CDR3 covers 17 residues. CDR3: CASRGTVRGLYQETQYF. The CDR3 DNA reads as TGTGCCAGCCGCGGGACAGTTCGCGGTCTGTACCAAGAGACCCAGTACTTC.

This clonotype was counted many times. The genes are TRBV20-1 and TRBJ2-5; D not certain. The germline gives CDR1 DFQATT, CDR2 SNEGSKA (reference sequence). There are 12 residues in the CDR3. Trimming shortened V by 1 base and J by 5 bases, and 8 bases separated the two germline ends. CDR3 region: CSARAPGETQYF. For the CDR3, the DNA is TGCAGTGCTAGAGCTCCCGGGGAGACCCAGTACTTC.

This clonotype was detected only once. V gene TRBV6-2 or TRBV6-3 combines with J gene TRBJ2-2; D not certain. The V end was cut by 2 bases, the J end by 4 bases, with 8 bases between. Germline CDR1 is MNHEY and CDR2 is SVGEGT. This CDR3 is built from 14 residues. The CDR3 loop is CASSYRVTTGELFF. The CDR3 DNA follows: TGTGCCAGCAGTTACAGGGTAACCACCGGGGAGCTGTTTTTT.

This clonotype was counted at least ten times. The gene calls are TRBV11-2 and TRBJ1-1; the D gene is possibly TRBD1 (5 bases). Trimming took 4 bases from V and 6 from J, leaving 12 bases between them. The CDR3 extends over 13 amino acids. Germline CDR1 is SGHAT and CDR2 is FQNNGV. The CDR3 protein is CASSSAGVPEAFF. CDR3 DNA sequence: TGTGCCAGCAGCTCGGCGGGGGTACCTGAAGCTTTCTTT.

This clonotype appeared many times. This chain connects TRBV24-1 to TRBJ2-1; 11 bases agree with TRBD2. From germline, CDR1 is KGHDR and CDR2 SFDVKD. The CDR3 length is 16 residues. Trimming took 4 bases from V and 5 from J; bases not matched to a gene: 6. CDR3 amino acids: CATSDLSGGAHNEQFF. The CDR3 coding sequence is TGTGCCACCAGTGACCTTAGCGGGGGGGCCCACAATGAGCAGTTCTTC.

At least ten counts were recorded for this clonotype. V and J are TRBV4-1 and TRBJ1-5; no reliable D call. V was cut by 2 bases and J by 0 bases, with 5 bases left in between. From germline, CDR1 is MGHRA and CDR2 YSYEKL. This CDR3 contains 14 residues. The CDR3 DNA reads as TGCGCCAGCAGCCAAATGTTTAGCAATCAGCCCCAGCATTTT. Amino acid sequence: CASSQMFSNQPQHF.

This clonotype came up many times. The CDR3 protein is CASNPPGSNYGYTF. The CDR3 DNA follows: TGTGCCAGCAACCCTCCAGGGAGCAACTATGGCTACACCTTC. V is TRBV7-2 and J is TRBJ1-2; D possibly corresponds to TRBD1 (5 bases). Looked up from germline, CDR1 is SGHTA and CDR2 is FQGNSA. V shed 7 bases and J shed 2 bases, with 14 bases lying between them. The CDR3 spans 14 residues. Looking up the rest from reference TRBV7-2 and TRBJ1-2 gives the full variable domain: GAGVSQSPSNKVTEKGKDVELRCDPISGHTALYWYRQSLGQGLEFLIYFQGNSAPDKSGLPSDRFSAERTGGSVSTLTIQRTQQEDSAVYLCASNPPGSNYGYTFGSGTRLTVV.

This clonotype showed up many times. The genes are TRBV5-5 and TRBJ2-5; possible D gene TRBD1, 6 bases. Trimming pared 4 bases from V and 1 base from J, leaving 8 bases between. The CDR3 has 13 amino acids. The V gene's germline CDR1 is SGHKS and CDR2 YYEKEE (reference sequence). The CDR3 loop reads CASSRTVQETQYF. The CDR3 bases are TGTGCCAGCAGCCGGACAGTCCAAGAGACCCAGTACTTC.

This clonotype appeared many times. The V and J genes are TRBV28 and TRBJ1-4; 10 bases fit TRBD1. In germline, CDR1 is MDHEN, CDR2 SYDVKM. The CDR3 contains 15 residues. The trim removed 4 bases at V and 8 bases at J, leaving 7 bases unmatched. The CDR3 coding sequence is TGTGCCAGCAGTTCGATGGGACAGGGGAACGAAAAACTGTTTTTT. Encoded protein: CASSSMGQGNEKLFF.

This clonotype was detected many times. This chain uses TRBV12-3 or TRBV12-4 with TRBJ1-2; 8 bases fit TRBD1. V was clipped by 5 bases and J by 5 bases; unmatched bases: 13. The CDR3 loop spans 16 amino acids. The CDR3: CASSTAGDRIIYGYTF. CDR3 DNA: TGTGCCAGCAGTACAGCTGGGGACAGGATTATTTATGGCTACACCTTC.

This clonotype appeared many times. The gene calls are TRBV7-8 and TRBJ2-3, with D perhaps matching TRBD2 (6 bases). Germline V gives CDR1 SGHVS, CDR2 FQNEAQ. The CDR3 sequence is 14 residues long. V shed 5 bases and J shed 5 bases, with 14 bases lying between them. CDR3 nucleotide sequence: TGTGCCAGCAGCCTAAAGCGGGTGGGAGATACGCAGTATTTT. Protein product: CASSLKRVGDTQYF.

The table lists this clonotype with many counts. This sequence joins TRBV7-2 and TRBJ1-1; no firm D call. CDR3 length: 13 residues. Trimming removed 6 bases at V and 5 bases at J, with 13 bases between. Germline V gene sequence: CDR1 SGHTA, CDR2 FQGNSA. In DNA, the CDR3 is TGTGCCAGCAGAACAAGGGCGGGTACTGAAGCTTTCTTT. This gives the protein CASRTRAGTEAFF.

At least ten counts were recorded for this clonotype. The chain uses TRBV7-9 and TRBJ1-5; 9 positions match TRBD1. The trim removed 6 bases at V and 4 bases at J, leaving 7 bases unmatched. Germline lookup yields CDR1 SEHNR and CDR2 FQNEAQ (reference sequence). The CDR3 contains 15 residues. CDR3 DNA: TGTGCCAGCAGTATTTCCGGGACAGGGAATCAGCCCCAGCATTTT. Its protein is CASSISGTGNQPQHF.

This clonotype was observed many times. The chain combines TRBV7-9 with TRBJ2-5, with a weak D call TRBD2 (5 bases). Between the trimmed V and J ends, which lost 7 bases and 0 bases, there was a span of 12 bases. The germline CDR1 and CDR2 sequences are SEHNR and FQNEAQ (reference sequence). The CDR3 is 14 amino acids. The CDR3 DNA follows: TGTGCCAGCATGTCCGGGATGTACCAAGAGACCCAGTACTTC. This codes for CASMSGMYQETQYF.

The table lists this clonotype with many counts. The chain couples TRBV6-1 to TRBJ2-3, with 7 bases fitting TRBD2. The CDR3 covers 15 residues. J lost 4 bases, V lost 6 bases, and 10 bases had no gene match. Germline CDR1 reads MNHNS; CDR2 reads SASEGT. The CDR3 loop is CASRTRLAPADTQYF. In DNA, the CDR3 is TGTGCCAGCAGAACCCGACTAGCCCCAGCAGATACGCAGTATTTT.

This clonotype was detected ten times or more. The chain has TRBV7-2 and TRBJ1-4, with D hard to call. V lost 7 bases and J 7 bases, leaving 13 bases between the germline ends. The CDR3 covers 13 residues. CDR1 is SGHTA and CDR2 is FQGNSA in the germline V gene. Here the CDR3 reads CASTLREGEKLFF. The CDR3 DNA follows: TGTGCCAGCACCCTTAGGGAGGGTGAAAAACTGTTTTTT. Complete variable domain (other parts from reference TRBV7-2 and TRBJ1-4): GAGVSQSPSNKVTEKGKDVELRCDPISGHTALYWYRQSLGQGLEFLIYFQGNSAPDKSGLPSDRFSAERTGGSVSTLTIQRTQQEDSAVYLCASTLREGEKLFFGSGTQLSVL.